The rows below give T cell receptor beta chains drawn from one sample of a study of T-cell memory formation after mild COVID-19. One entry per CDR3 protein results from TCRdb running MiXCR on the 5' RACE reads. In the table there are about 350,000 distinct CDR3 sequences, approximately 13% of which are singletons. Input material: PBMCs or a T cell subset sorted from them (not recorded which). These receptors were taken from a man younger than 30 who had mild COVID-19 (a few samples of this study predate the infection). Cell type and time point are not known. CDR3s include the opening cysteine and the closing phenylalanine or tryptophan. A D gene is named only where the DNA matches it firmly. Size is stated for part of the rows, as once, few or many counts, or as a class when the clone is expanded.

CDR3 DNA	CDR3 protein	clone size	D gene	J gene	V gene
TGCAGCGTCCACGTAGGCGAAAAACTGTTTTTT	CSVHVGEKLFF	.	.	TRBJ1-4	TRBV29-1
TGTGCCAGCAGCTTATCGAGCGGGGGGTTCACCGGGGAGCTGTTTTTT	CASSLSSGGFTGELFF	.	TRBD2	TRBJ2-2	TRBV7-9
TGTGCCAGCAGCCAGCGCTATGGGCAGTTCTTC	CASSQRYGQFF	few	.	TRBJ2-1	TRBV7-2
TGCGCCAGCAGCTTGTACTCGGCGAACACTGAAGCTTTCTTT	CASSLYSANTEAFF	.	.	TRBJ1-1	TRBV5-1
TGCGCCAGCAGCTTGAATAGCGGGACGGAGACCCAGTACTTC	CASSLNSGTETQYF	many	TRBD2	TRBJ2-5	TRBV5-1
TGTGCCAGCGCAGGTGGTAGCGGGGTCTACGAGCAGTACTTC	CASAGGSGVYEQYF	few	TRBD2	TRBJ2-7	TRBV6-5
TGCGCCAGCAGCCAAGAAACGCGGGGCCAGCCCCAGCATTTT	CASSQETRGQPQHF	many	.	TRBJ1-5	TRBV4-3
TGTGCCAGCAGCCGCGGGGCAGAGATTAACTATGGCTACACCTTC	CASSRGAEINYGYTF	few	.	TRBJ1-2	TRBV6-5
TGCGCCAGCAGTTCCAGGTACAATGAGCAGTTCTTC	CASSSRYNEQFF	many	.	TRBJ2-1	TRBV5-1
TGCGCCAGCAGCTCACAGGGGCCGCCACCCGGGGAGCTGTTTTTT	CASSSQGPPPGELFF	few	TRBD1	TRBJ2-2	TRBV5-1
TGTGCCAGCAGCCCCCAGGGCCACTATGGCTACACCTTC	CASSPQGHYGYTF	once	.	TRBJ1-2	TRBV11-2
TGCGCCAGCAGCCAAGGCGGGACTAGTCAAGATACGCAGTATTTT	CASSQGGTSQDTQYF	few	TRBD2	TRBJ2-3	TRBV4-1
TGTGCCAGCAGCTTAGGACAGGCAAGGGTGGCCGGTGGAAACACCATATATTTT	CASSLGQARVAGGNTIYF	few	.	TRBJ1-3	TRBV7-8
TGTGCCAGCAGCTCGCACCGGGACAGGGCCTACGAGCAGTACTTC	CASSSHRDRAYEQYF	.	TRBD1	TRBJ2-7	TRBV11-2
TGCAGTGCTAACACCGCGGGTCGCATTCAGTACTTC	CSANTAGRIQYF	.	.	TRBJ2-4	TRBV20-1
TGTGCCAGCAGCTTAGCCTCGGGAGATACGCAGTATTTT	CASSLASGDTQYF	few	.	TRBJ2-3	TRBV11-2
TGCGCCAGCAGCTTGCAGGGTTTGGATACGCAGTATTTT	CASSLQGLDTQYF	many	.	TRBJ2-3	TRBV5-1
TGCGCCAGCACAAGTAGCGGGGGGTTCTACAATGAGCAGTTCTTC	CASTSSGGFYNEQFF	.	TRBD2	TRBJ2-1	TRBV10-2
TGTGCCAGCAGTGGAGGACAGGGAGAGTTTGACGAGCAGTACTTC	CASSGGQGEFDEQYF	few	TRBD1	TRBJ2-7	TRBV28
TGTGCCAGCAGCCAGAGGGGAGAACAGCCCCAGCATTTT	CASSQRGEQPQHF	.	.	TRBJ1-5	TRBV7-2
TGTGCCAGCAGACCCGGACTGGATAACAATGAGCAGTTCTTC	CASRPGLDNNEQFF	.	.	TRBJ2-1	TRBV5-4
TGTGCCAGCAGTTACTCCGGTGGTTGGGAGACCCAGTACTTC	CASSYSGGWETQYF	.	.	TRBJ2-5	TRBV6-2/TRBV6-3
TGTGCCACCAGCTCCAGAAGAAGATCTGGGGAAGAGACCCAGTACTTC	CATSSRRRSGEETQYF	.	.	TRBJ2-5	TRBV15
TGCGCCAGCAGCCCGACTAGCGGCCCGGCGGCAGAGACCCAGTACTTC	CASSPTSGPAAETQYF	.	TRBD2	TRBJ2-5	TRBV5-1
TGCTCCAGCAGCCGCGGCGGGGGAGCAGGTCAGCCCCAGCATTTT	CSSSRGGGAGQPQHF	.	.	TRBJ1-5	TRBV4-1
TGCAGCGTTGGGGGGGGAAATCAGCCCCAGCATTTT	CSVGGGNQPQHF	few	.	TRBJ1-5	TRBV29-1
TGTGCCAGCAGCCACCGAGCTACGCAGTATTTT	CASSHRATQYF	.	.	TRBJ2-3	TRBV11-2
TGTGCCAGCAGGTCAGATTCTGGGGCCAACGTCCTGACTTTC	CASRSDSGANVLTF	.	.	TRBJ2-6	TRBV6-2/TRBV6-3
TGTGCCAGCAGCTCCCAGACAGGGCAGGGCTACACCTTC	CASSSQTGQGYTF	few	TRBD1	TRBJ1-2	TRBV7-3